A single sample gave rise to the 15 T cell receptor beta chains below, sequenced in a study of blood T cell repertoires in COVID-19. Generated by immunoSEQ multiplex PCR, the TCRdb table keeps only in-frame clones and is missing some. Counted here are more than 200,000 clones, approximately 80% occurring once; the ten biggest clones make up around 25%. Sequencing was performed on peripheral blood. Receptor source: a man between 40 and 49 years old with acute or convalescent COVID-19.

V usage is TRBV9 and J usage is TRBJ1-2, with TRBD1 matching 9 bases. J gave up 8 bases and V 4 bases, and 12 bases lay outside the gene matches. CDR3 size: 15 residues. Germline V gene sequence: CDR1 SGDLS, CDR2 YYNGEE. The CDR3 DNA reads TGTGCCAGCAGCCCTAACCGAGGGACAGGGAGAGGCTACACCTTC. Translation gives CASSPNRGTGRGYTF.

The chain recombines TRBV7-2 with TRBJ1-2; D might be TRBD1 (6 bases). Looked up from germline, CDR1 is SGHTA and CDR2 is FQGNSA. V was trimmed by 4 bases and J by 0 bases, leaving 9 bases between them. CDR3 length: 14 amino acids. CDR3 residues: CASSSQGPNYGYTF. The DNA for the CDR3 is TGTGCCAGCAGCTCCCAGGGGCCTAACTATGGCTACACCTTC.

The V gene is TRBV7-9, the J gene TRBJ2-1; D is possibly TRBD2 (6 bases). V lost 5 bases and J lost 6, with 11 bases in between. The V gene's germline CDR1 is SEHNR and CDR2 FQNEAQ (reference sequence). The CDR3 is made up of 13 amino acids. The CDR3 protein is CASSREAGNEQFF. The CDR3 nucleotides are TGTGCCAGCAGCAGGGAGGCGGGCAATGAGCAGTTCTTC.

This clone was observed a handful of times. The V gene is TRBV6-6, the J gene TRBJ1-5; D is possibly TRBD1 (5 bases). Germline V gene lookup returns CDR1 MNHNY and CDR2 SVGAGI (reference sequence). The length of the CDR3 is 15 residues. With 5 bases removed from V and 3 bases from J, the gap between germline ends came to 14 bases. The CDR3 DNA reads as TGTGCCAGCAGTCAACTGGGGGGGTCCAATCAGCCCCAGCATTTT. It codes for CASSQLGGSNQPQHF.

V usage is TRBV19 and J usage is TRBJ1-3; D might be TRBD1 (5 bases). Deletions cut 4 bases from V and 2 bases from J, with 18 bases between. In germline, CDR1 is LNHDA, CDR2 SQIVND (reference sequence). The CDR3 sequence is 17 residues long. The CDR3 bases are TGTGCCAGTAGTACCGGGGGAACCTCAACGGCTGGAAACACCATATATTTT. It yields the protein CASSTGGTSTAGNTIYF.

This chain uses TRBV19 with TRBJ1-1, with D hard to call. In germline, CDR1 is LNHDA, CDR2 SQIVND (reference sequence). The length of the CDR3 is 14 residues. V was pared by 0 bases and J by 5 bases, with 10 bases between. CDR3 DNA: TGTGCCAGTAGTATAGACGGAGGAGGGACTGAAGCTTTCTTT. It encodes CASSIDGGGTEAFF.

The gene calls are TRBV7-9 and TRBJ1-6; D remains ambiguous. With 5 bases removed from V and 15 bases from J, the gap between germline ends came to 23 bases. The CDR3 is made up of 15 amino acids. The germline gives CDR1 SEHNR, CDR2 FQNEAQ (reference sequence). CDR3 region: CASSQDSAQGSFLHF. Here the CDR3 DNA reads TGTGCCAGCAGCCAGGACTCCGCCCAAGGTAGTTTCCTCCACTTT. Together with reference TRBV7-9 and TRBJ1-6, the CDR3 gives the full variable domain: DTGVSQNPRHKITKRGQNVTFRCDPISEHNRLYWYRQTLGQGPEFLTYFQNEAQLEKSRLLSDRFSAERPKGSFSTLEIQRTEQGDSAMYLCASSQDSAQGSFLHFGNGTRLTVT.

The rearrangement joins TRBV5-5 to TRBJ2-1; TRBD2 matches 7 bases. This CDR3 spans 14 amino acids. Unmatched junction bases numbered 10, after V lost 4 bases and J lost 9 bases. CDR1 and CDR2 from the germline V gene are SGHKS and YYEKEE (reference sequence). The CDR3 spells CASSLNWGGSEQFF. CDR3 sequence (DNA): TGTGCCAGCAGCCTCAACTGGGGGGGTTCTGAGCAGTTCTTC. Filled out from reference TRBV5-5 and TRBJ2-1, the complete variable domain reads DAGVTQSPTHLIKTRGQQVTLRCSPISGHKSVSWYQQVLGQGPQFIFQYYEKEERGRGNFPDRFSARQFPNYSSELNVNALLLGDSALYLCASSLNWGGSEQFFGPGTRLTVL.

The chain recombines TRBV5-1 with TRBJ2-2, with D perhaps TRBD1 (6 bases). The V and J ends lost 4 bases and 3 bases respectively, with 13 bases between them. This CDR3 contains 15 residues. Germline V gene data show CDR1 as SGHRS and CDR2 as YFSETQ. CDR3 loop: CASSIGTFDTGELFF. CDR3 nucleotides: TGCGCCAGCAGCATCGGGACATTTGACACCGGGGAGCTGTTTTTT.

This chain joins TRBV4-2 and TRBJ2-1, with 11 bases identical to TRBD2. This CDR3 spans 15 amino acids. Per the germline V gene, CDR1 is LGHNA and CDR2 is YNFKEQ. With V trimmed by 0 bases and J by 9 bases, 4 bases remained unmatched. CDR3 amino acids: CASSQDPSGRSEQFF. The CDR3 DNA sequence: TGTGCCAGCAGCCAAGATCCTAGCGGGAGGAGTGAGCAGTTCTTC.

The chain has TRBV11-1 and TRBJ2-5, with D perhaps TRBD1 (6 bases). With 3 bases removed from V and 2 bases from J, the gap between germline ends came to 7 bases. Germline CDR1 is SGHAT and CDR2 is FQDESV (reference sequence). There are 13 residues in the CDR3. In nucleotides, the CDR3 is TGTGCCAGCAGCTTCGGACAGCAAGAGACCCAGTACTTC. Translation: CASSFGQQETQYF.

The chain links TRBV7-9 to TRBJ1-6; TRBD1 matches at 9 bases. The germline V gene has CDR1 SEHNR and CDR2 FQNEAQ (reference sequence). This CDR3 is 16 amino acids long. With V trimmed by 1 base and J by 10 bases, 8 bases remained unmatched. The CDR3 loop is CASSLVGTGSFSPLHF. DNA of the CDR3: TGTGCCAGCAGCTTAGTTGGGACAGGGAGTTTCTCACCCCTCCACTTT.

The chain has TRBV18 and TRBJ2-4, with D possibly being TRBD1 (6 bases). Germline values: CDR1 KGHSH, CDR2 LQKENI. The V gene lost 2 bases and the J gene lost 3 bases, with 8 bases spanning the gap. The CDR3 is 14 residues long. CDR3 protein: CASSPVGGKNIQYF. DNA for the CDR3: TGTGCCAGCTCACCAGTAGGGGGCAAAAACATTCAGTACTTC.

This clone was detected once. The rearrangement links TRBV18 to TRBJ1-4; possible D gene TRBD1, 6 bases. Trimming took off 4 bases at V and 3 bases at J, with 15 bases between the two ends. The CDR3 covers 16 residues. The germline V gene has CDR1 KGHSH and CDR2 LQKENI. The CDR3 DNA reads as TGTGCCAGCTCACAGAGCGCAGGGGCAGCTAATGAAAAACTGTTTTTT. Translating gives CASSQSAGAANEKLFF.

V and J are TRBV5-1 and TRBJ1-4, with 7 positions matching TRBD1. The CDR3 runs 16 residues. Germline V gives CDR1 SGHRS, CDR2 YFSETQ. V lost 0 bases and J lost 7; bases outside the gene matches: 9. In nucleotides, the CDR3 is TGCGCCAGCAGCTTGGTTCTAGGGGGCATGGGTGAAAAACTGTTTTTT. Amino acid sequence: CASSLVLGGMGEKLFF.